Listed here are 20 T cell receptor beta chains from one sample, sequenced in a study of cytomegalovirus exposure and HLA in healthy donors. The PCR used 60 Vbeta and 13 Jbeta primers. The protocol was immunoSEQ multiplex PCR, while the TCRdb copy is restricted to in-frame clones and leaves out a portion. This sample has approximately 110,000 clones, with around 70% found just once. Sequenced material: PBMCs. These receptors were obtained from a woman aged 35 to 49 in good health and CMV-seronegative.

The V gene is TRBV30, the J gene TRBJ2-1, with TRBD2 matching 8 bases. There are 12 residues in the CDR3. V trimming: 3 bases; J trimming: 10 bases; junction bases outside the gene matches: 5. The germline V gene has CDR1 GTSNPN and CDR2 SVGIG (reference sequence). CDR3 DNA: TGTGCCTGGAGCGGGGGACTAGGAGAGCAGTTCTTC. Translated, it gives CAWSGGLGEQFF.

This chain joins TRBV4-3 and TRBJ1-3; no clear D gene. V lost 0 bases and J 3 bases, leaving 9 bases between the germline ends. From germline, CDR1 is LGHNA and CDR2 YSLEER. This CDR3 has 15 residues. DNA of the CDR3: TGCGCCAGCAGCCAAGACCCGGGTTTTGGAAACACCATATATTTT. Protein product: CASSQDPGFGNTIYF.

This clone has only one observation. The chain couples TRBV11-2 to TRBJ2-7; 10 bases align to TRBD1. CDR1 SGHAT and CDR2 FQNNGV come from the germline V gene. This CDR3 spans 16 amino acids. V lost 6 bases, J lost 2 bases, and 10 bases stayed unmatched. The CDR3, as DNA: TGTGCCAGCAGTCCACTGCCGGGACAGGGGCCCTACGAGCAGTACTTC. Its translation is CASSPLPGQGPYEQYF.

Worth noting for this clone: The sample contains more than one DNA sequence encoding this CDR3. The chain links TRBV7-2 to TRBJ2-7; no clear D gene. The germline V gene encodes CDR1 SGHTA and CDR2 FQGNSA. V lost 1 base and J lost 3, with 10 bases in between. CDR3 length equals 14 residues. The CDR3 bases are TGTGCCAGCAGCTTAGGTTTAACAGACTACGAGCAGTACTTC. It specifies CASSLGLTDYEQYF.

The rearrangement uses TRBV4-3 and TRBJ2-7, with D uncertain. Germline values: CDR1 LGHNA, CDR2 YSLEER. The CDR3 loop spans 13 amino acids. The ends were cut back, 2 bases at V and 2 bases at J, with 7 bases in the middle. The CDR3 reads CASSQQRTYEQYF. CDR3 nucleotide sequence: TGCGCCAGCAGCCAACAGCGAACCTACGAGCAGTACTTC.

This chain joins TRBV11-1 and TRBJ2-5; 14 bases match TRBD2. J gave up 5 bases and V 3 bases, and 8 bases lay outside the gene matches. CDR3 size: 17 residues. Germline-derived CDR1 and CDR2 are SGHAT and FQDESV (reference sequence). CDR3 residues: CASSLGLAGVRRETQYF. The CDR3 DNA sequence: TGTGCCAGCAGCTTGGGACTAGCGGGAGTCAGGAGGGAGACCCAGTACTTC.

This clone was observed a few times. The genes are TRBV7-2 and TRBJ1-4, with TRBD1 identical over 8 bases. The CDR3 is made up of 15 amino acids. After removal of 1 base from V and 8 bases from J, the junction contained 6 bases not matched to a gene. The germline V gene has CDR1 SGHTA and CDR2 FQGNSA. The CDR3 sequence is CASSLGGRGQEKLFF. The CDR3 coding sequence is TGTGCCAGCAGCTTAGGGGGCAGGGGGCAGGAAAAACTGTTTTTT.

The chain couples TRBV4-2 to TRBJ1-2; perhaps TRBD1 as D (6 bases). CDR3 size: 18 residues. Germline CDR1 LGHNA, CDR2 YNFKEQ. The V end lost 4 bases, the J end lost 1 base, and 22 bases lay between the germline ends. This CDR3 is CASSPFKSTGALNYGYTF. The CDR3 nucleotides are TGTGCCAGCAGCCCCTTCAAATCGACAGGCGCACTTAACTATGGCTACACCTTC.

Comments on this clone: The germline gene is not matched at one end of the junction; a read error may be the cause. This chain connects TRBV5-6 to TRBJ2-7; tentatively, D is TRBD1 (5 bases). Germline V CDR1 and CDR2: SGHDT, YYEEEE. The CDR3 spans 14 residues. The CDR3 DNA reads as TGTGCCAGCAGCTTTACCAGGGTAGGCGACGATCAGTACTTC. Amino acid sequence: CASSFTRVGDDQYF.

The genes are TRBV9 and TRBJ2-1; 13 nucleotides line up with TRBD2. This CDR3 has 17 residues. V lost 3 bases, J lost 7 bases, and 10 bases stayed unmatched. CDR1 is SGDLS and CDR2 is YYNGEE in the germline V gene. In DNA form, the CDR3 reads TGTGCCAGCAGCGCTAAACTAGCGGGAGGGGGAGTAAATGAGCAGTTCTTC. Its translation: CASSAKLAGGGVNEQFF.

Here the CDR3 reads CASSRGTGWDTEAFF. For the CDR3, the DNA is TGTGCCAGCAGCCGAGGGACAGGGTGGGACACTGAAGCTTTCTTT. V gene TRBV14 combines with J gene TRBJ1-1; 9 bases fit TRBD1. CDR3 size: 15 residues. Germline values: CDR1 SGHDN, CDR2 FVKESK. The V and J ends lost 4 bases and 3 bases, in that order; junction bases with no gene match: 6.

J is TRBJ2-5 and V is TRBV7-2; the D gene is possibly TRBD1 (6 bases). The closer fit of TRBJ2-7 to the DNA end suggests the J call may be wrong. Germline V lookup: CDR1 SGHTA, CDR2 FQGNSA. The CDR3 has 14 amino acids. The CDR3 reads CASSLGVGAYEQYF. CDR3 coding DNA: TGTGCCAGCAGCTTGGGGGTGGGGGCTTACGAGCAGTACTTC.

This sequence joins TRBV5-8 and TRBJ1-2; 7 nucleotides align to TRBD1. V gave up 4 bases and J gave up 2 bases; unmatched junction bases: 8. The germline gives CDR1 SGHTS, CDR2 YDEGEE. The CDR3 is made up of 15 amino acids. In DNA, the CDR3 is TGTGCCAGCAGCGAACAGGGGAGACCGAACTATGGCTACACCTTC. This gives the protein CASSEQGRPNYGYTF.

The chain carries TRBV18 and TRBJ1-5; possibly TRBD1 for D (6 bases). The germline CDR1 and CDR2 sequences are KGHSH and LQKENI. CDR3 size: 16 residues. Trimming removed 6 bases from V and 0 bases from J, with 15 bases in between. The CDR3 DNA follows: TGTGCCAGCTCGGGGGCAGGGACCTATAGCAATCAGCCCCAGCATTTT. Translated, it gives CASSGAGTYSNQPQHF.

V gene TRBV30 combines with J gene TRBJ2-1; D is perhaps TRBD2 (6 bases). The CDR3 runs to 15 residues. Germline loops: CDR1 GTSNPN, CDR2 SVGIG (reference sequence). Trimming removed 0 bases at V and 10 bases at J, with 19 bases between. This CDR3 is CAWSVRRAFSEEQFF. CDR3 in DNA: TGTGCCTGGAGTGTTAGGAGGGCCTTTTCCGAGGAGCAGTTCTTC.

This chain uses TRBV9 with TRBJ2-2; tentative D call: TRBD2 (5 bases). This CDR3 comprises 18 residues. Looked up from germline, CDR1 is SGDLS and CDR2 is YYNGEE. V was cut by 5 bases and J by 0 bases, with 20 bases left in between. The CDR3 DNA reads as TGTGCCAGCAGGGCGGACTCCCGACTACTCACGAACACCGGGGAGCTGTTTTTT. Translated, it gives CASRADSRLLTNTGELFF.

The V call is TRBV4-2, the J call TRBJ2-2; D gene unclear. The J call may be wrong; the DNA end is better matched by TRBJ1-3. Germline-derived CDR1 and CDR2 are LGHNA and YNFKEQ. The CDR3 covers 15 residues. Here the CDR3 DNA reads TGTGCCAGCAGCCAAGATAGGAGCTCTGGAAACACCATATATTTT. Encoded protein: CASSQDRSSGNTIYF.

Written as DNA, the CDR3 is TGTGCCAGCAGGGCGGGGCAGGGCTCTTCCCTCCACTTT. Its protein is CASRAGQGSSLHF. The chain combines TRBV2 with TRBJ1-6; possibly TRBD1 for D (5 bases). Per germline, CDR1 SNHLY and CDR2 FYNNEI. The V end lost 6 bases, the J end lost 14 bases, and 17 bases lay between the germline ends. The CDR3 has 13 amino acids.

This chain connects TRBV19 to TRBJ2-7, with D perhaps TRBD2 (6 bases). Trimming cost V 3 bases and J 4 bases, with 13 bases left between them. Germline V gene lookup returns CDR1 LNHDA and CDR2 SQIVND (reference sequence). The length of the CDR3 is 14 residues. The CDR3 region is CASSMPGVQYEQYF. The CDR3 DNA reads as TGTGCCAGTAGTATGCCGGGGGTGCAGTACGAGCAGTACTTC.

The CDR3 spells CASSSGQIQETQYF. For the CDR3, the DNA is TGTGCCAGCAGCTCGGGACAGATACAAGAGACCCAGTACTTC. The chain combines TRBV7-8 with TRBJ2-5, with 7 nucleotides matching TRBD1. Germline-derived CDR1 and CDR2 are SGHVS and FQNEAQ. This CDR3 region has 14 residues. V lost 4 bases and J lost 2; bases outside the gene matches: 4.